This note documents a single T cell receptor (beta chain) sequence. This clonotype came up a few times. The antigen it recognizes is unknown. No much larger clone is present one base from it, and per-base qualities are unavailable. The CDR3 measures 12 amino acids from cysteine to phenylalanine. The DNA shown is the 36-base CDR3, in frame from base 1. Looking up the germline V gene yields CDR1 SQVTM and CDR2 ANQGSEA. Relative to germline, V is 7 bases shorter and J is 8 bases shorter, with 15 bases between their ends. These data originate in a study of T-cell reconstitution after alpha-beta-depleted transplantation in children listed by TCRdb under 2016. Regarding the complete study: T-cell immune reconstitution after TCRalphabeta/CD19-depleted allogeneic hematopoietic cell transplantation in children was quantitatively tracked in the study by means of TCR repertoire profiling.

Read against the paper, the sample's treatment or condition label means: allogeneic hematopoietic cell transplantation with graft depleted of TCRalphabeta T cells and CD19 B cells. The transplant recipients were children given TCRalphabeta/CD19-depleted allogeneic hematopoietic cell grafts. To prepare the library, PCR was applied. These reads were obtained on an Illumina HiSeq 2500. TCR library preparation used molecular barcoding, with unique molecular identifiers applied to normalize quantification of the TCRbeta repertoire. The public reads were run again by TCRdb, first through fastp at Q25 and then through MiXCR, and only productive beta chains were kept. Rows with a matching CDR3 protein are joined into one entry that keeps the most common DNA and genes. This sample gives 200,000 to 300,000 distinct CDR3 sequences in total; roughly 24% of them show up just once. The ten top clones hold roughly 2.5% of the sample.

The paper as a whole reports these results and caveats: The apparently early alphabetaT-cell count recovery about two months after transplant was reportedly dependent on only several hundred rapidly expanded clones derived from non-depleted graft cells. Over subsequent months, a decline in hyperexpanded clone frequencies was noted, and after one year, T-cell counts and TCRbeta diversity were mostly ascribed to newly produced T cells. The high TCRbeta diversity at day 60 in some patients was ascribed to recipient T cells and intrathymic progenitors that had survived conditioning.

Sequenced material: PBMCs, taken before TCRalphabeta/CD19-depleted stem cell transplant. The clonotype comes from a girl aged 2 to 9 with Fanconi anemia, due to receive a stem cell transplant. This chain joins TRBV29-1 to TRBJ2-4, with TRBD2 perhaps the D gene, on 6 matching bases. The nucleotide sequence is TGCAGCGCCGGGGACCGGAGGGACATTCAGTACTTC. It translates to CSAGDRRDIQYF. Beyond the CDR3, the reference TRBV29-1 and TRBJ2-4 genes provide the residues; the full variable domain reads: SAVISQKPSRDICQRGTSLTIQCQVDSQVTMMFWYRQQPGQSLTLIATANQGSEATYESGFVIDKFPISRPNLTFSTLTVSNMSPEDSSIYLCSAGDRRDIQYFGAGTRLSVL.